Each of the 20 T cell receptor beta chains below was sequenced from the same sample in a study of human T cells and chemical hapten exposure. Whole blood, unfractionated, served as the material for total RNA extraction. TCRdb reanalysed the 5' RACE reads using MiXCR and keeps one entry per CDR3 protein. This table has more than 140,000 distinct CDR3 sequences, around 4.1% appearing once. The receptors come from a female donor in good health.

The sample holds many counts of this clonotype. The rearrangement links TRBV20-1 to TRBJ2-1; 14 bases align to TRBD2. This CDR3 is built from 18 residues. V dropped 1 base and J dropped 4; count of bases not matched to a gene: 9. Germline CDR1 and CDR2: DFQATT and SNEGSKA (reference sequence). The DNA of the CDR3 is TGCAGTGCTAGAGTCCAGACTAGCGGGGGGGGTGTTTACAATGAGCAGTTCTTC. Protein: CSARVQTSGGGVYNEQFF.

This clonotype has at least ten counts. The chain couples TRBV4-1 to TRBJ1-3; maybe TRBD1 (6 bases). Germline values: CDR1 MGHRA, CDR2 YSYEKL. CDR3 length: 16 residues. The ends were cut back, 1 base at V and 0 bases at J, with 10 bases in the middle. The CDR3: CASSQGTGFSGNTIYF. Written as DNA, the CDR3 is TGCGCCAGCAGCCAAGGAACAGGGTTCTCTGGAAACACCATATATTTT.

This clonotype was detected many times. The gene calls are TRBV2 and TRBJ1-1; maybe TRBD1 (5 bases). Between the trimmed V and J ends, which lost 5 bases and 8 bases, there was a span of 24 bases. The CDR3 extends over 16 amino acids. Per germline, CDR1 SNHLY and CDR2 FYNNEI. This CDR3 reads CASSTKGTAGRWEAFF. The CDR3 DNA is TGTGCCAGCAGTACCAAAGGGACGGCGGGTAGGTGGGAAGCTTTCTTT. The full variable domain, with the rest looked up from reference TRBV2 and TRBJ1-1, is EPEVTQTPSHQVTQMGQEVILRCVPISNHLYFYWYRQILGQKVEFLVSFYNNEISEKSEIFDDQFSVERPDGSNFTLKIRSTKLEDSAMYFCASSTKGTAGRWEAFFGQGTRLTVV.

There are many counts of this clonotype. The chain couples TRBV6-1 to TRBJ2-5; 7 nucleotides agree with TRBD2. Unmatched junction bases numbered 5, after V lost 6 bases and J lost 4 bases. Germline CDR1 and CDR2: MNHNS and SASEGT. The CDR3 length is 13 residues. The CDR3 region is CASRGGLGETQYF. The DNA for the CDR3 is TGTGCCAGCAGGGGAGGGTTGGGAGAGACCCAGTACTTC.

This clonotype showed up just once. A much larger clone is a single base away; this may be a read error. The chain combines TRBV7-2 with TRBJ2-7, with D possibly being TRBD1 (5 bases). Germline values: CDR1 SGHTA, CDR2 FQGNSA. This CDR3 has 12 amino acids. The CDR3 bases are TGTGCCAGCGGACAAAACAGAGAATGGCAGTGCTTC. This codes for CASGQNREWQCF.

About this clonotype itself: A read error is possible here, since a much larger clone lies one base away. The rearrangement uses TRBV2 and TRBJ2-3; D is possibly TRBD2 (6 bases). The germline CDR1 and CDR2 sequences are SNHLY and FYNNEI. The CDR3 runs to 15 residues. The CDR3 nucleotides read TGTGCCAGCAGTGAACTGCGGGGACGCACAAATACGCAGTATTTT. It translates to CASSELRGRTNTQYF.

This clonotype was detected ten times or more. This chain links TRBV13 with TRBJ1-1, with a tentative D call TRBD1 (5 bases). CDR1 is PRHDT, CDR2 FYEKMQ, per germline (reference sequence). The ends were cut back, 4 bases at V and 0 bases at J, with 18 bases in the middle. This CDR3 has 17 amino acids. The CDR3 sequence: CASSSEGLGRMNTEAFF. In DNA, the CDR3 is TGTGCCAGCAGCTCCGAAGGCTTGGGACGGATGAACACTGAAGCTTTCTTT.

This clonotype was counted many times. The J gene is TRBJ2-7, the V gene TRBV7-9; D is undetermined. The V and J ends lost 4 bases and 5 bases respectively, with 9 bases between them. The CDR3 is 12 amino acids. In germline, CDR1 is SEHNR, CDR2 FQNEAQ (reference sequence). The CDR3 bases are TGTGCCAGCAGCTACGGCCCTGACGAGCAGTACTTC. Its translation is CASSYGPDEQYF. The full variable domain, its missing parts supplied by reference TRBV7-9 and TRBJ2-7, is DTGVSQNPRHKITKRGQNVTFRCDPISEHNRLYWYRQTLGQGPEFLTYFQNEAQLEKSRLLSDRFSAERPKGSFSTLEIQRTEQGDSAMYLCASSYGPDEQYFGPGTRLTVT.

The sample holds many counts of this clonotype. The rearrangement links TRBV6-1 to TRBJ2-7; unclear D gene. The CDR3 covers 12 residues. V lost 6 bases to trimming and J lost 2 bases, with 8 bases between them. From germline, CDR1 is MNHNS and CDR2 SASEGT. The CDR3 sequence: CASRDTTYEQYF. The CDR3, as DNA: TGTGCCAGCAGAGACACCACCTACGAGCAGTACTTC.

This clonotype was seen only a few times. Given a much more abundant clone one base away, this may be a read error. V gene TRBV3-1 combines with J gene TRBJ2-6, with no clear D. The germline CDR1 and CDR2 sequences are LGHDT and YNNKEL (reference sequence). V was clipped by 6 bases and J by 3 bases, with 15 bases between them. The CDR3 covers 16 residues. The DNA for the CDR3 is TGTGCCAGCAGTCCCCTTTTCGGAAGTGGGGCCAACGTCCTGACTTTC. It codes for CASSPLFGSGANVLTF.

This clonotype appeared many times. The chain links TRBV10-3 to TRBJ2-3, with TRBD2 as a possible D gene (6 bases). Germline loops: CDR1 ENHRY, CDR2 SYGVKD. V lost 2 bases and J lost 3, with 6 bases in between. The CDR3 length is 13 residues. For the CDR3, the DNA is TGTGCCATCAGTGAGGGGGGGACAGATACGCAGTATTTT. Its translation is CAISEGGTDTQYF.

This clonotype was seen many times. The genes are TRBV11-1 and TRBJ2-1, with 8 positions matching TRBD1. The V and J ends lost 4 bases and 2 bases, in that order; junction bases with no gene match: 4. The CDR3 length is 15 residues. Per germline, CDR1 SGHAT and CDR2 FQDESV (reference sequence). The CDR3 loop is CASSSQGGTYNEQFF. Here the CDR3 DNA reads TGTGCCAGCAGCTCACAGGGGGGTACCTACAATGAGCAGTTCTTC.

This clonotype was found many times. V is TRBV20-1 and J is TRBJ2-2; D is uncertain. CDR3 length equals 14 residues. V was trimmed by 1 base and J by 0 bases, leaving 6 bases between them. Germline V CDR1 and CDR2: DFQATT, SNEGSKA (reference sequence). CDR3 residues: CSARGAANTGELFF. For the CDR3, the DNA is TGCAGTGCTAGAGGGGCGGCGAACACCGGGGAGCTGTTTTTT.

The chain carries TRBV28 and TRBJ2-7; D gene ambiguous. The CDR3 has 14 amino acids. Germline CDR1 and CDR2: MDHEN and SYDVKM. Trimming took off 3 bases at V and 2 bases at J, with 11 bases between the two ends. CDR3 nucleotides: TGTGCCAGCAGTTTGTGGCGGACCCCCTACGAGCAGTACTTC. It is translated as CASSLWRTPYEQYF.

This clonotype was recorded many times. The chain recombines TRBV20-1 with TRBJ2-3; D not resolved. In germline, CDR1 is DFQATT, CDR2 SNEGSKA (reference sequence). The CDR3 runs 11 residues. For the CDR3, the DNA is TGCAGCGTTTACCGGGCAGATACGCAGTATTTT. This gives the protein CSVYRADTQYF.

This clonotype has ten or more counts. The chain combines TRBV28 with TRBJ1-1; a possible D gene is TRBD1 (6 bases). CDR1 MDHEN and CDR2 SYDVKM come from the germline V gene. The germline V and J ends were trimmed by 1 base and 1 base, with 16 bases remaining between them. The CDR3 loop spans 17 amino acids. The CDR3 loop reads CASSLYLSPGANTEAFF. The CDR3 DNA reads as TGTGCCAGCAGTTTATATCTCTCTCCAGGGGCGAACACTGAAGCTTTCTTT.

In its sample, this clonotype was seen many times. The chain is built from TRBV25-1 and TRBJ1-4, with a weak D call TRBD1 (5 bases). Germline CDR1 reads MGHDK; CDR2 reads SYGVNS. This CDR3 spans 19 amino acids. V dropped 4 bases and J dropped 2 bases, with 23 bases sitting between them. For the CDR3, the DNA is TGTGCCAGCAGTGGTCCCCTGGGGCATTGGGTTGGGACTAATGAAAAACTGTTTTTT. Translated, it gives CASSGPLGHWVGTNEKLFF.

About this clonotype itself: A read error may be the cause here, since a much bigger clone is one base away. The V call is TRBV28, the J call TRBJ1-1; D possibly corresponds to TRBD1 (5 bases). The germline V gene encodes CDR1 MDHEN and CDR2 SYDVKM. This CDR3 is built from 15 residues. V was pared by 4 bases and J by 3 bases, with 15 bases between. The CDR3 sequence: CASSSPGRGDTEAFF. CDR3 coding DNA: TGTGCCAGCAGTTCCCCGGGACGGGGGGACACTGAAGCTTTCTTT.

The sample holds many counts of this clonotype. The rearrangement joins TRBV6-2 or TRBV6-3 to TRBJ2-3; D is possibly TRBD2 (6 bases). This CDR3 is built from 15 residues. Trimming removed 4 bases from V and 4 bases from J, with 15 bases in between. The germline gives CDR1 MNHEY, CDR2 SVGEGT. For the CDR3, the DNA is TGTGCCAGCAGTTCCTGGGGAGGCGGCCCAGATACGCAGTATTTT. This sequence encodes CASSSWGGGPDTQYF.

The chain carries TRBV6-5 and TRBJ1-2; weak D call: TRBD1 (5 bases). V dropped 5 bases and J dropped 1 base, with 14 bases sitting between them. The CDR3 is 15 residues long. CDR1 is MNHEY, CDR2 SVGAGI, per germline. CDR3 bases: TGTGCCAGCAGTCGGGACCAAGGTTATAACTATGGCTACACCTTC. Protein product: CASSRDQGYNYGYTF.